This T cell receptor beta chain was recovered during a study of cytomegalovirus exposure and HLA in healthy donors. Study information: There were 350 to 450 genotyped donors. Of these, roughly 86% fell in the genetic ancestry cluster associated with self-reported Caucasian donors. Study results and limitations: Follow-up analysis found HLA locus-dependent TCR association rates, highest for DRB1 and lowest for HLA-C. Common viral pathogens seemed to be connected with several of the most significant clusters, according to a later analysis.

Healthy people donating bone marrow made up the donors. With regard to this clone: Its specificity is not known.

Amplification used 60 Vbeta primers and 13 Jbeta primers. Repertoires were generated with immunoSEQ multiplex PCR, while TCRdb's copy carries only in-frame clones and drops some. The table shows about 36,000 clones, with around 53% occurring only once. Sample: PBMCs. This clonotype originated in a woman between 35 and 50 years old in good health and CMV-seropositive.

The CDR3 spells CASSRVTNRGSSYEQYF. The CDR3 DNA is TGTGCCAGCTCACGGGTCACTAACAGGGGTAGCTCCTACGAGCAGTACTTC. The J gene is TRBJ2-7, the V gene TRBV18; 7 bases map to TRBD1. The junction had 12 bases not matched to a gene; V was cut back by 4 bases and J by 0 bases. Germline V gene lookup returns CDR1 KGHSH and CDR2 LQKENI. The CDR3 is 17 amino acids.